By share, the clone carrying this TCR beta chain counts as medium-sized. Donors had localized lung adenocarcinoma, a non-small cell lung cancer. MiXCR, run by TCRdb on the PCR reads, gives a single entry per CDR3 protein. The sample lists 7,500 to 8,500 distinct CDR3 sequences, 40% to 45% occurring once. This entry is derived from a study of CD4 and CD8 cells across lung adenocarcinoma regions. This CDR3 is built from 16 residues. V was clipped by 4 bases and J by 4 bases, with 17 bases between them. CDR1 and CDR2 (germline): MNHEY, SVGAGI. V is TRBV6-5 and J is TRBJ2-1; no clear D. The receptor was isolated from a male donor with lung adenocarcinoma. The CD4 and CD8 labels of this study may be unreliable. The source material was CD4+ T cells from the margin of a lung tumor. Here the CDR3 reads CASSSTRLPNYNEQFF. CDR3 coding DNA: TGTGCCAGCAGTTCAACCAGGCTGCCAAATTACAATGAGCAGTTCTTC.